A selection of T cell receptor beta chains follows, all from one sample in a study of T cells after yellow fever vaccination. TCRdb re-called the 5' RACE reads through MiXCR, storing one row per CDR3 protein. There are a few hundred thousand distinct CDR3 sequences in the sample; about 4% occur only once, and 20% to 25% lies in the top ten. The sample here was PBMCs, taken 5 days after the yellow fever booster vaccination. These receptors all come from a man younger than 35 who received the YFV17D yellow fever vaccine. Both conserved end residues are trimmed from each CDR3.

V	J	CDR3
TRBV4-1	TRBJ2-3	ASSQDAGPTDTQY
TRBV20-1	TRBJ2-3	SARVKTLTDTQY
TRBV27	TRBJ2-2	ASSPGLVGTGELF
TRBV28	TRBJ1-3	ASSLGGLVGNTIY
TRBV7-8	TRBJ2-5	ASSLLGGVLQETQY
TRBV5-1	TRBJ2-5	ASSLSDSRPQY
TRBV7-9	TRBJ2-3	ASSLRGVDTQY
TRBV20-1	TRBJ1-1	SARPAENTEAF
TRBV2	TRBJ1-1	ASEGIPNTEAF
TRBV7-2	TRBJ1-2	ASSLDENYGYT
TRBV27	TRBJ2-5	ASSSLGARETQY
TRBV24-1	TRBJ1-1	ATSTFYGEAF
TRBV15	TRBJ2-1	ATSRQLRLAGGPGYNEQF
TRBV6-2/TRBV6-3	TRBJ2-5	ASRRNLAQRETQY
TRBV3-1	TRBJ2-5	ASSQFSGAWGTQY
TRBV24-1	TRBJ2-2	ATSDLTGQGIWNTGELF
TRBV20-1	TRBJ2-6	SARPGGANVLT
TRBV2	TRBJ1-1	ASSGQGFSNTEAF
TRBV4-3	TRBJ1-2	ASSQGGQGAGGYT
TRBV15	TRBJ2-7	ATSREGQTYEQY
TRBV5-1	TRBJ2-2	ASSPGQGHTGELF
TRBV9	TRBJ1-5	ASSVDGFNYQPQH
TRBV4-1	TRBJ1-1	ASSQVGANTEAF
TRBV12-3/TRBV12-4	TRBJ2-7	ASSFGGPEQY
TRBV18	TRBJ2-7	ASSPWGDEQY
TRBV5-8	TRBJ2-7	ASSLGAGTAYEQY
TRBV15	TRBJ1-2	ATRPVGQYGGYT
TRBV5-1	TRBJ2-2	ASSRGQNTGELF
TRBV18	TRBJ2-1	ASSPGLAGGPADEQF
TRBV19	TRBJ2-7	ASSLPGQRYEQY
TRBV7-9	TRBJ2-5	ASSLSGASETQY
TRBV12-3/TRBV12-4	TRBJ1-5	ASRGPPMRQGYSSNQPQH
TRBV7-2	TRBJ2-2	ASSPLTSGANTGELF
TRBV4-2	TRBJ2-7	ASSQSTGPTYEQY
TRBV19	TRBJ2-3	ASSIDPGADTQY
TRBV7-6	TRBJ2-2	ASSLVRPQIGELF
TRBV6-5	TRBJ1-1	ASSHSRGLSTEAF
TRBV12-3/TRBV12-4	TRBJ1-6	ASSFRGGLLH
TRBV11-2	TRBJ2-5	ASSLVPSGGVAQY
TRBV3-1	TRBJ2-7	ASSYWTGSYEQY
TRBV11-1	TRBJ1-6	ASSFGQGESPLH
TRBV6-5	TRBJ2-3	ASRKAGDTQY
TRBV9	TRBJ2-3	ASSVLARTDTQY
TRBV12-3/TRBV12-4	TRBJ1-2	ASSYRETNYGYT
TRBV12-3/TRBV12-4	TRBJ2-7	ASSFVTINYEQY
TRBV5-5	TRBJ1-2	ASSGGQAVPGT
TRBV5-5	TRBJ2-5	ASSLRGTVQETQY
TRBV7-9	TRBJ1-3	ASSLVDSGNTIY